The 9 T cell receptor delta chains reported below all come from one sample, sequenced in a study of gamma-delta T cells after stem cell transplantation. TCRdb reprocessed the RT-PCR reads through CATT. The data contain around 2,000 delta-chain clones, under 25% of them seen just once; the ten biggest clones take up approximately 24%. Sequenced material: gamma-delta T cells. These TCRs come from a human donor. It is not recorded whose cells these are; they may come from a transplant donor.

Comment on this clone: The protein recorded in TCRdb matches a much larger clone and deviates from this DNA's translation at residue 8, suggesting a read error; the protein here is obtained by translating the DNA. The J gene is TRDJ1, the V gene TRDV2; TRDD3 matches at 7 bases. Per the germline V gene, CDR1 is GEAIGNYY and CDR2 is EKD. The CDR3 runs to 16 residues. V lost 3 bases and J lost 2; bases outside the gene matches: 11. This chain's CDR3 is CACDPLGSRGTDKLIF. Written as DNA, the CDR3 is TGTGCCTGTGACCCACTGGGGTCTCGGGGAACCGATAAACTCATCTTT.

About this clone itself: Being one base from a much bigger clone, this may be a read error. The J gene is TRDJ1, the V gene TRDV2; D gene uncertain. Trimming cost V 3 bases and J 1 base, with 11 bases left between them. This CDR3 region has 14 residues. CDR1 is GEAIGNYY, CDR2 EKD, per germline. This CDR3 reads CACDPPLSTDKLIF. In DNA form, the CDR3 reads TGTGCCTGTGACCCTCCACTCTCCACCGATAAACTCATCTTT.

This clone is medium-sized by share. The genes are TRDV2 and TRDJ1, with 13 bases fitting TRDD3. The germline V gene has CDR1 GEAIGNYY and CDR2 EKD. V lost 0 bases, J lost 2 bases, and 20 bases stayed unmatched. This CDR3 contains 22 residues. The CDR3 DNA reads as TGTGCCTGTGACACCGTGTATAACCTACGTCCGACTGGGGGATACGCGACCGATAAACTCATCTTT. Protein sequence: CACDTVYNLRPTGGYATDKLIF.

As to this clone: One base separates it from a far larger clone, so it is likely a read error. The rearrangement uses TRDV2 and TRDJ1; D is unclear. The CDR3 runs 14 residues. Germline V gene sequence: CDR1 GEAIGNYY, CDR2 EKD. CDR3: CACDYVRGTDKPIF. The CDR3 bases are TGTGCCTGTGACTATGTGCGGGGCACCGATAAACCCATCTTT.

Comment on this clone: A far larger clone is a single base away, which makes a read error likely. The rearrangement joins TRDV2 to TRDJ1; TRDD3 matches 10 bases. Germline V gene sequence: CDR1 GEAIGNYY, CDR2 EKD. V gave up 3 bases and J gave up 5 bases; unmatched junction bases: 5. This CDR3 has 14 amino acids. The CDR3 sequence is CACDLLGDEDKLIF. The CDR3 coding sequence is TGTGCCTGTGACTTACTGGGGGATGAAGATAAACTCATCTTT.

By proportion, this clone is medium-sized. V is TRDV1 and J is TRDJ1, with 10 positions matching TRDD3. J was trimmed by 1 base and V by 4 bases; bases with no gene match: 9. CDR3 length: 17 amino acids. The germline V gene encodes CDR1 TSWWSYY and CDR2 QGS. The CDR3 coding sequence is TGTGCTCTTGGGGTCCTAGAGGGGGGGATACGCACCGATAAACTCATCTTT. Its protein is CALGVLEGGIRTDKLIF.

Within the sample, this clone is medium-sized (0.01 to 0.1%). The chain employs TRDV2 and TRDJ1; TRDD3 matches at 10 bases. The germline V gene has CDR1 GEAIGNYY and CDR2 EKD. V dropped 6 bases and J dropped 0; count of bases not matched to a gene: 6. This CDR3 has 15 amino acids. In nucleotides, the CDR3 is TGTGCCTGTTGGGAACTGGGGGATTACACCGATAAACTCATCTTT. Its protein is CACWELGDYTDKLIF.

Sample share makes this clone medium-sized. The genes are TRDV2 and TRDJ1; 13 nucleotides match TRDD3. The ends lost 3 bases at V and 2 bases at J; junction bases unmatched: 11. Per germline, CDR1 GEAIGNYY and CDR2 EKD. The CDR3 runs to 18 residues. CDR3 sequence reads: CACDARTLGDTGTDKLIF. Here the CDR3 DNA reads TGTGCCTGTGACGCCAGAACACTGGGGGATACGGGTACCGATAAACTCATCTTT.

By sample fraction, this clone is medium-sized (0.01 to 0.1%). This chain connects TRDV2 to TRDJ3; D uncertain. Germline loops: CDR1 GEAIGNYY, CDR2 EKD. V lost 0 bases and J lost 0, with 11 bases in between. The CDR3 consists of 18 residues. The CDR3 nucleotides are TGTGCCTGTGACACCGTGCTGGAGAGCTCCTGGGACACCCGACAGATGTTTTTC. Translating it yields CACDTVLESSWDTRQMFF.